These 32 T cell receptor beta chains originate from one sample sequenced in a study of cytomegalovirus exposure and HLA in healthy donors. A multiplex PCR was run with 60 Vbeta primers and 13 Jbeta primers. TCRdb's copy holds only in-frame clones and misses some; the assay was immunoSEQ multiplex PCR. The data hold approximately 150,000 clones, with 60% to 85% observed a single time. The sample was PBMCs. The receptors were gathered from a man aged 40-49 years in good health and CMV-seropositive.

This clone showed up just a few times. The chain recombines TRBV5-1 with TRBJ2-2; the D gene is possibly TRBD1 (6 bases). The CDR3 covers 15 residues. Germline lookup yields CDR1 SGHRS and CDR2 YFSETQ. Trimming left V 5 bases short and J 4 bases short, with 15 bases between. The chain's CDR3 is CASSPRDTTTGELFF. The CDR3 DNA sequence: TGCGCCAGCAGTCCCCGGGACACCACCACCGGGGAGCTGTTTTTT.

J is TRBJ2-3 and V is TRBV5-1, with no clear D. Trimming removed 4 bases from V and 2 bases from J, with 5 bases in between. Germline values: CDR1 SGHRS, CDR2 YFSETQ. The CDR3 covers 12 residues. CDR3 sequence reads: CASSVNTDTQYF. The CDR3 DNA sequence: TGCGCCAGCAGCGTCAACACAGATACGCAGTATTTT. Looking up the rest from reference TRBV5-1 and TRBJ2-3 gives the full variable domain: KAGVTQTPRYLIKTRGQQVTLSCSPISGHRSVSWYQQTPGQGLQFLFEYFSETQRNKGNFPGRFSGRQFSNSRSEMNVSTLELGDSALYLCASSVNTDTQYFGPGTRLTVL.

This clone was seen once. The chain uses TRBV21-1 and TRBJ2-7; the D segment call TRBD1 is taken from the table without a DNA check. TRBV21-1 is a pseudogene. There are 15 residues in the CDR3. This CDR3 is CASSNQGAGAYEQYF. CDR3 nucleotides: TGTGCCAGCAGCAACCAGGGGGCAGGAGCCTACGAGCAGTACTTC.

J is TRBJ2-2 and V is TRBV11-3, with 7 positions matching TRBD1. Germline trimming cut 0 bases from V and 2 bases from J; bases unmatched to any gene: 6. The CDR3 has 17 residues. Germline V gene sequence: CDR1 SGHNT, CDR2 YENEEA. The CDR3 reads CASSLDDWTGNTGELFF. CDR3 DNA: TGTGCCAGCAGCTTAGATGATTGGACAGGAAACACCGGGGAGCTGTTTTTT. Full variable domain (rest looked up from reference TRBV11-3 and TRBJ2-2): EAGVVQSPRYKIIEKKQPVAFWCNPISGHNTLYWYLQNLGQGPELLIRYENEEAVDDSQLPKDRFSAERLKGVDSTLKIQPAELGDSAVYLCASSLDDWTGNTGELFFGEGSRLTVL.

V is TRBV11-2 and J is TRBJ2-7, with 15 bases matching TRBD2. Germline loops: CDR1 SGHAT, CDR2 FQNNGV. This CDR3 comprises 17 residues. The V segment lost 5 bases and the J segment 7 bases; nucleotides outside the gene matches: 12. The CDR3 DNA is TGTGCCAGCAGCCCCTGGACTAGCGGGAGGGCCCGAGGTGAGCAGTACTTC. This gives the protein CASSPWTSGRARGEQYF.

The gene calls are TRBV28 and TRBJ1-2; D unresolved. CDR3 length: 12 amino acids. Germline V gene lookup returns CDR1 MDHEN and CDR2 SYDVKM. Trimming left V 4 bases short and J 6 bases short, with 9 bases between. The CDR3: CASSSPPNGYTF. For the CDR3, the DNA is TGTGCCAGCAGTTCCCCCCCAAATGGCTACACCTTC.

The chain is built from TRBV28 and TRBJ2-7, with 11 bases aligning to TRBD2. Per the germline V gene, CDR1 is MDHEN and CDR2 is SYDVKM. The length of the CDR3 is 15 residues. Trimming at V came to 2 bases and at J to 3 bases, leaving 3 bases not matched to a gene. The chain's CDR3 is CASSLAGLAGYEQYF. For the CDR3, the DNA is TGTGCCAGCAGTTTAGCCGGACTAGCGGGCTACGAGCAGTACTTC. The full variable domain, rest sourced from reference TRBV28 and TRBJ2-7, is DVKVTQSSRYLVKRTGEKVFLECVQDMDHENMFWYRQDPGLGLRLIYFSYDVKMKEKGDIPEGYSVSREKKERFSLILESASTNQTSMYLCASSLAGLAGYEQYFGPGTRLTVT.

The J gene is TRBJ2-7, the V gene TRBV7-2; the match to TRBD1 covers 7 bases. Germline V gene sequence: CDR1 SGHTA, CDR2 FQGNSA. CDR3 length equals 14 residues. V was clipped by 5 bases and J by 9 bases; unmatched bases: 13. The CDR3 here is CASSERDRRSGQYF. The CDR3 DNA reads TGTGCCAGCAGCGAACGGGACAGACGGTCCGGGCAGTACTTC.

The CDR3 here is CASGHRESSGNTIYF. The CDR3 nucleotides are TGTGCTAGTGGGCATAGGGAGAGCTCTGGAAACACCATATATTTT. V is TRBV12-5 and J is TRBJ1-3, with D unclear. The germline gives CDR1 LGHNT, CDR2 FRNRAP. V lost 6 bases, J lost 0 bases, and 12 bases lay in between. This CDR3 spans 15 amino acids.

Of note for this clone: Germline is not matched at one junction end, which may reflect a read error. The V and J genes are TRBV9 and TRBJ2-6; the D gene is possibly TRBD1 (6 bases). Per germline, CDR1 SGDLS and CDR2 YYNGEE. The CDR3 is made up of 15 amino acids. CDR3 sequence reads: CASSVSGVRANGLTF. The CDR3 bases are TGTGCCAGCAGCGTGTCAGGGGTAAGGGCCAACGGCCTGACTTTC.

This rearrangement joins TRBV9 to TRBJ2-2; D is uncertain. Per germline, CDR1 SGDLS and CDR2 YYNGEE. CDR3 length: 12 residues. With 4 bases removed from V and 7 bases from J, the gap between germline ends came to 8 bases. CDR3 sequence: CASSPLSGELFF. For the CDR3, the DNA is TGTGCCAGCAGCCCCCTGAGCGGGGAGCTGTTTTTT.

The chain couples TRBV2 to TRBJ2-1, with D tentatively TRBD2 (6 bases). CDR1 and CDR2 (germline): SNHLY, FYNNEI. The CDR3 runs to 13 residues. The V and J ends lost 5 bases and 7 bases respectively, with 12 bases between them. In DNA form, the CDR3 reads TGTGCCAGCAGTATAATCCGGGAGAATGAGCAGTTCTTC. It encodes CASSIIRENEQFF.

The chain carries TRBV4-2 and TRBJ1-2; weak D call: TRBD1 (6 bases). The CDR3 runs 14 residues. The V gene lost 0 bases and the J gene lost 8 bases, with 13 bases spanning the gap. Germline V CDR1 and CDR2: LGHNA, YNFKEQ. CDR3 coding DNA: TGTGCCAGCAGCCAAGAGGGACACGGAACGGGCTACACCTTC. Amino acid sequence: CASSQEGHGTGYTF.

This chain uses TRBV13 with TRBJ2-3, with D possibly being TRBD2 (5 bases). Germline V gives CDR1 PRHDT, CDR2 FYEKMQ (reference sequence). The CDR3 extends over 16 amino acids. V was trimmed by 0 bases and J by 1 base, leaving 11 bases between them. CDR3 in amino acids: CASSLGPGTGTDTQYF. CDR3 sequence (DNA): TGTGCCAGCAGCTTAGGCCCGGGAACGGGCACAGATACGCAGTATTTT.

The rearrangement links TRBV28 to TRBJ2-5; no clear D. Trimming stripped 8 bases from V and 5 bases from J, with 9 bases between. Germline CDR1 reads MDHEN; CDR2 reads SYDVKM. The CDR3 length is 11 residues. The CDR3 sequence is CASQRWETQYF. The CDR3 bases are TGTGCCAGCCAGAGGTGGGAGACCCAGTACTTC. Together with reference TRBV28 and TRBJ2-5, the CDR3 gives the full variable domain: DVKVTQSSRYLVKRTGEKVFLECVQDMDHENMFWYRQDPGLGLRLIYFSYDVKMKEKGDIPEGYSVSREKKERFSLILESASTNQTSMYLCASQRWETQYFGPGTRLLVL.

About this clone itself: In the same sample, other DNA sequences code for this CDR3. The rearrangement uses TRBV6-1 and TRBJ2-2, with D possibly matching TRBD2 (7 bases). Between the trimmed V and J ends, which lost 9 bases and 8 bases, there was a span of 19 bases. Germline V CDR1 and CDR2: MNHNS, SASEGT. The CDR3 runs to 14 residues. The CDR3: CASGGGSGIGELFF. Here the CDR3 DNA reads TGTGCCAGTGGGGGCGGGAGTGGAATTGGGGAGCTGTTTTTT.

The CDR3 DNA reads as TGTGCCAGCAGCTTAGGGGCTAGCGCGTACAATGAGCAGTTCTTC. It translates to CASSLGASAYNEQFF. V usage is TRBV7-2 and J usage is TRBJ2-1; perhaps TRBD2 as D (6 bases). From germline, CDR1 is SGHTA and CDR2 FQGNSA. The CDR3 contains 15 residues. The V gene lost 1 base and the J gene lost 4 bases, with 11 bases spanning the gap.

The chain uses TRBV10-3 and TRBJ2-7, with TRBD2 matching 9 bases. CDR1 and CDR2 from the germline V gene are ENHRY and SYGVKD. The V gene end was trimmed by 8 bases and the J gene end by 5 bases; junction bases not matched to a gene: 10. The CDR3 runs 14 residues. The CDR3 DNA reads TGTGCCATCCAACGTAGCGGGAGTTGGGACGAGCAGTACTTC. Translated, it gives CAIQRSGSWDEQYF.

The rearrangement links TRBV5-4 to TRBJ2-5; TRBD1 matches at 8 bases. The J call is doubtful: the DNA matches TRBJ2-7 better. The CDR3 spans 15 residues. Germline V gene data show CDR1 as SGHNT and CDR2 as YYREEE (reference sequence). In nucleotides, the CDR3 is TGTGCCAGCAGCAGAGGGACAGGCGGGTCCTACGAGCAGTACTTC. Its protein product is CASSRGTGGSYEQYF.

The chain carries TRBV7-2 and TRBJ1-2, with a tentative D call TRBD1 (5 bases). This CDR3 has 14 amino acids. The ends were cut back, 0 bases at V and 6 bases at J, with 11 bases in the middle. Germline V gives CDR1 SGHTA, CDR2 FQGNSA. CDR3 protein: CASSLALREHGYTF. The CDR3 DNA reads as TGTGCCAGCAGCTTAGCGCTCAGGGAACATGGCTACACCTTC.

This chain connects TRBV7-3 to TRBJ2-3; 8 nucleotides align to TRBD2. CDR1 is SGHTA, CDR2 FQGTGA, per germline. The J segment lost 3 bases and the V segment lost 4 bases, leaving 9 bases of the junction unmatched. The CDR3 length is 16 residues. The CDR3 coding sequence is TGTGCCAGCAGCTCGGGGGGGGGCCGAGGTACAGATACGCAGTATTTT. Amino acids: CASSSGGGRGTDTQYF. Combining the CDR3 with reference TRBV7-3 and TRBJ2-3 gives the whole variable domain GAGVSQTPSNKVTEKGKYVELRCDPISGHTALYWYRQSLGQGPEFLIYFQGTGAADDSGLPNDRFFAVRPEGSVSTLKIQRTERGDSAVYLCASSSGGGRGTDTQYFGPGTRLTVL.

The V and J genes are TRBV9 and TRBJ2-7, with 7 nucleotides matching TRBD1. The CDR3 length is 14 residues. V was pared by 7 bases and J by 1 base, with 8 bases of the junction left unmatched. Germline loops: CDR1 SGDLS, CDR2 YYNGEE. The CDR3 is CASGQAQTSYEQYF. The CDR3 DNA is TGTGCCAGCGGACAGGCCCAGACATCCTACGAGCAGTACTTC.

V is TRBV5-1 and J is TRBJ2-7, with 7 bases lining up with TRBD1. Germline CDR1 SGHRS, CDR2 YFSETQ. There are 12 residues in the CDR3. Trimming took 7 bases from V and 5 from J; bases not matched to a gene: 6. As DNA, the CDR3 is TGCGCCAGCTCCGACAGGGATAACGAGCAGTACTTC. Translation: CASSDRDNEQYF.

The DNA for the CDR3 is TGCAGCGTTCGAGGGACAGGGGGCACCTACAATGAGCAGTTCTTC. It is translated as CSVRGTGGTYNEQFF. The chain has TRBV29-1 and TRBJ2-1, with 12 positions matching TRBD1. Germline V gives CDR1 SQVTM, CDR2 ANQGSEA. The CDR3 spans 15 residues. V shed 5 bases, J shed 2 bases, and the junction held 4 bases outside the gene matches.

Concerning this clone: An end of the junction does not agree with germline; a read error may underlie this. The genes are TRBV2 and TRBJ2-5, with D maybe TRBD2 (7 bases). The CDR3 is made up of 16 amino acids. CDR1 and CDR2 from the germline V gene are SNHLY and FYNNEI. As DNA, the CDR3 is TGTACCAGCAGGGGAGGGCCTGGGGTGGGTGAAGAGACCCAGTACTTC. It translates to CTSRGGPGVGEETQYF.

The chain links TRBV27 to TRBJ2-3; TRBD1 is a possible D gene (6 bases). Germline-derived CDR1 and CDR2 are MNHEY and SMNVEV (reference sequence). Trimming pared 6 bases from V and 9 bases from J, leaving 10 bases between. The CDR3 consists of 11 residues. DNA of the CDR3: TGTGCCAGCAGGCAGGGGTGGACGCAGTATTTT. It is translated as CASRQGWTQYF.

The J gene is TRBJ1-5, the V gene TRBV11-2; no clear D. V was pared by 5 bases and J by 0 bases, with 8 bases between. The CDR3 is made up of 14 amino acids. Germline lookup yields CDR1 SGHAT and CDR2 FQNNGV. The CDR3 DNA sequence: TGTGCCAGCAGCCCGCAGGATAGCAATCAGCCCCAGCATTTT. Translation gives CASSPQDSNQPQHF.

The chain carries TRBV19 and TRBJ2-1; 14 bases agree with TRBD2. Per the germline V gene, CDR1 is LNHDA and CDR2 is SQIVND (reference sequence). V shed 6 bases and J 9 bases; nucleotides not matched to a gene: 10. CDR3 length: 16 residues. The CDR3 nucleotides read TGTGCCAGTAGCGGGACTAGCGGGAGTCTAGCAATTGAGCAGTTCTTC. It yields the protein CASSGTSGSLAIEQFF. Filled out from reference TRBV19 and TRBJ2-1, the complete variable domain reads DGGITQSPKYLFRKEGQNVTLSCEQNLNHDAMYWYRQDPGQGLRLIYYSQIVNDFQKGDIAEGYSVSREKKESFPLTVTSAQKNPTAFYLCASSGTSGSLAIEQFFGPGTRLTVL.

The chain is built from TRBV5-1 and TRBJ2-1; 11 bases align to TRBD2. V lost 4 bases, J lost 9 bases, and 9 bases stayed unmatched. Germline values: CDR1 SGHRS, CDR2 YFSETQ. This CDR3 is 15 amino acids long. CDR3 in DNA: TGCGCCAGCAGCCGGTTAGCGGGAGGGCCTGGTGAGCAGTTCTTC. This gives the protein CASSRLAGGPGEQFF. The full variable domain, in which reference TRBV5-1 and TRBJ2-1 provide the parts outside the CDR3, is KAGVTQTPRYLIKTRGQQVTLSCSPISGHRSVSWYQQTPGQGLQFLFEYFSETQRNKGNFPGRFSGRQFSNSRSEMNVSTLELGDSALYLCASSRLAGGPGEQFFGPGTRLTVL.

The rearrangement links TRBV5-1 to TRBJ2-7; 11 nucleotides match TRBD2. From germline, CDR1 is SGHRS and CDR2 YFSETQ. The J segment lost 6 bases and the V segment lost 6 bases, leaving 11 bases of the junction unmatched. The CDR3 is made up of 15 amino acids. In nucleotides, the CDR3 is TGCGCCAGCACTCTCGAACTAGCGGGAGTCGGCGAGCAGTACTTC. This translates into CASTLELAGVGEQYF.

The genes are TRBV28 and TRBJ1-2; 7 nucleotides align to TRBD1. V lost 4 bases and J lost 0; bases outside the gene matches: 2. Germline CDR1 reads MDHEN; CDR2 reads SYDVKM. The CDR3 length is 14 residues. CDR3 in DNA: TGTGCCAGCAGTTCCGGGACAGCTAACTATGGCTACACCTTC. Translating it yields CASSSGTANYGYTF.

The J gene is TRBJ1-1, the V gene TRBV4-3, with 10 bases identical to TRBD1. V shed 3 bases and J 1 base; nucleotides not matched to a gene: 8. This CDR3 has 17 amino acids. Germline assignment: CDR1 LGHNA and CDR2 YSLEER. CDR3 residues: CASSQTGQGFGNTEAFF. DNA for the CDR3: TGCGCCAGCAGCCAGACGGGACAGGGGTTTGGGAACACTGAAGCTTTCTTT.